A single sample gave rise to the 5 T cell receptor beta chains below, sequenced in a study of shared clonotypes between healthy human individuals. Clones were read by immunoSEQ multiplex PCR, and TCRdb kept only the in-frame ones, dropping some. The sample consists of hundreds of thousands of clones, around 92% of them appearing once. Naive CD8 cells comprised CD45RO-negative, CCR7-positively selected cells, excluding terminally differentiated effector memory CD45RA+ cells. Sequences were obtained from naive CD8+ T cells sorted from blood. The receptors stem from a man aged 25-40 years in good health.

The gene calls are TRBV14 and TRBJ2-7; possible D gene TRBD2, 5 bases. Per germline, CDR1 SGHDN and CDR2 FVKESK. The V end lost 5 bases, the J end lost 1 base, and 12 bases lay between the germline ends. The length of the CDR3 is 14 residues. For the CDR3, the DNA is TGTGCCAGCAGCTCTACACGAGGGTCCTACGAGCAGTACTTC. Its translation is CASSSTRGSYEQYF.

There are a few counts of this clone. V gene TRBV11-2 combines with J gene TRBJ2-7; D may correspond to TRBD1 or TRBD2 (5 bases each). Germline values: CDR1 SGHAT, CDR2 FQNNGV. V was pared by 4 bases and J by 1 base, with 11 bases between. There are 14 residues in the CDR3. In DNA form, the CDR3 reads TGTGCCAGCAGCTCCGAGGGACCGTCCTACGAGCAGTACTTC. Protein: CASSSEGPSYEQYF.

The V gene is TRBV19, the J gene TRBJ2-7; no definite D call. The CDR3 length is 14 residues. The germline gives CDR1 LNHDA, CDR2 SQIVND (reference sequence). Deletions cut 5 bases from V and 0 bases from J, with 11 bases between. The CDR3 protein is CASSFAVSSYEQYF. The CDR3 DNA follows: TGTGCCAGTAGTTTCGCCGTGAGCTCCTACGAGCAGTACTTC.

The CDR3, as DNA: TGTGCCAGCAGTTGGACTAGCGGGAATTCCTACAATGAGCAGTTCTTC. Its protein is CASSWTSGNSYNEQFF. The V call is TRBV27, the J call TRBJ2-1; the match to TRBD2 covers 12 bases. Germline CDR1 and CDR2: MNHEY and SMNVEV (reference sequence). J lost 1 base, V lost 4 bases, and 2 bases had no gene match. The CDR3 contains 16 residues.

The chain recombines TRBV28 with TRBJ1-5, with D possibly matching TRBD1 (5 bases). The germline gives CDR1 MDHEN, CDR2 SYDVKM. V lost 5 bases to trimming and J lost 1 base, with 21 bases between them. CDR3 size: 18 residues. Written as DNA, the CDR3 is TGTGCCAGCAGTCTGACCGGGACCTCCTTATCGAGCAATCAGCCCCAGCATTTT. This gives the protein CASSLTGTSLSSNQPQHF.